The 31 T cell receptor beta chains reported below all come from one sample, sequenced in a study of OX40 agonist ivuxolimab in advanced cancers. Assay used: immunoSEQ multiplex PCR; TCRdb lists only in-frame clones, some missing. This sample has 18,000 or so clones, with about two thirds found just once. The sequenced sample was CD4+ or CD8+ T cells sorted from blood, obtained in a trial of the OX40 agonist ivuxolimab. The source of these receptors is an adult with an advanced solid tumor such as melanoma, head and neck, liver or kidney cancer.

Only a few counts were recorded for this clone. V usage is TRBV7-9 and J usage is TRBJ1-1, with D possibly matching TRBD1 (5 bases). The CDR3 has 13 amino acids. The V and J ends lost 1 base and 4 bases respectively, with 7 bases between them. CDR1 SEHNR and CDR2 FQNEAQ come from the germline V gene (reference sequence). The chain's CDR3 is CASSLGGGTEAFF. In DNA, the CDR3 is TGTGCCAGCAGCTTAGGTGGGGGCACTGAAGCTTTCTTT. Full variable domain (rest looked up from reference TRBV7-9 and TRBJ1-1): DTGVSQNPRHKITKRGQNVTFRCDPISEHNRLYWYRQTLGQGPEFLTYFQNEAQLEKSRLLSDRFSAERPKGSFSTLEIQRTEQGDSAMYLCASSLGGGTEAFFGQGTRLTVV.

The chain recombines TRBV6-1 with TRBJ1-2, with D maybe TRBD1 (5 bases). CDR1 is MNHNS, CDR2 SASEGT, per germline. The CDR3 is 15 residues long. V lost 1 base to trimming and J lost 3 bases, with 12 bases between them. This CDR3 is CASSEGGGTYYGYTF. The CDR3 coding sequence is TGTGCCAGCAGTGAAGGAGGAGGGACGTACTATGGCTACACCTTC.

The rearrangement uses TRBV29-1 and TRBJ1-2, with D possibly TRBD1 on 6 matching bases. Germline CDR1 and CDR2: SQVTM and ANQGSEA. Between the trimmed V and J ends, which lost 4 bases and 4 bases, there was a span of 7 bases. This CDR3 is built from 11 residues. The CDR3 bases are TGCAGCGTTGTGGACAGCTATGGCTACACCTTC. Its translation is CSVVDSYGYTF.

This rearrangement joins TRBV5-1 to TRBJ2-5; 10 bases are shared with TRBD1. The trim removed 4 bases at V and 4 bases at J, leaving 4 bases unmatched. The CDR3 extends over 14 amino acids. Germline CDR1 reads SGHRS; CDR2 reads YFSETQ. As DNA, the CDR3 is TGCGCCAGCAGCACCCGGACAGGGGGAGAGACCCAGTACTTC. This gives the protein CASSTRTGGETQYF. Looking up the rest from reference TRBV5-1 and TRBJ2-5 gives the full variable domain: KAGVTQTPRYLIKTRGQQVTLSCSPISGHRSVSWYQQTPGQGLQFLFEYFSETQRNKGNFPGRFSGRQFSNSRSEMNVSTLELGDSALYLCASSTRTGGETQYFGPGTRLLVL.

The rearrangement joins TRBV4-1 to TRBJ2-7; 7 nucleotides line up with TRBD2. Germline V gene lookup returns CDR1 MGHRA and CDR2 YSYEKL. CDR3 length equals 15 residues. V lost 4 bases and J lost 7; bases outside the gene matches: 13. The CDR3 DNA reads TGCGCCAGCAGCCCAACTCGGGGGGAGGGTGTAGAGCAGTACTTC. Translated, it gives CASSPTRGEGVEQYF.

This clone was seen once. The chain couples TRBV27 to TRBJ2-7; 8 bases match TRBD1. The germline V gene encodes CDR1 MNHEY and CDR2 SMNVEV (reference sequence). The CDR3 has 14 amino acids. J lost 1 base, V lost 10 bases, and 9 bases had no gene match. CDR3 loop: CATSQGDESYEQYF. In DNA, the CDR3 is TGTGCCACCTCACAGGGGGACGAGTCCTACGAGCAGTACTTC.

This sequence joins TRBV10-1 and TRBJ2-1; D not certain. Trimming cost V 2 bases and J 9 bases, with 5 bases left between them. There are 11 residues in the CDR3. Germline V gene sequence: CDR1 WNHNN, CDR2 SYGVQD (reference sequence). The DNA of the CDR3 is TGCGCCAGCAGTGAGGGAGTTGAGCAGTTCTTC. It codes for CASSEGVEQFF.

This clone was picked up one time. V is TRBV5-4 and J is TRBJ2-5; maybe TRBD2 (6 bases). Trimming took off 4 bases at V and 2 bases at J, with 15 bases between the two ends. Germline-derived CDR1 and CDR2 are SGHNT and YYREEE (reference sequence). This CDR3 spans 15 amino acids. The CDR3 is CASSLGTGLQETQYF. The CDR3 region has the DNA TGTGCCAGCAGCCTCGGAACGGGACTTCAAGAGACCCAGTACTTC. Together with reference TRBV5-4 and TRBJ2-5, the CDR3 gives the full variable domain: ETGVTQSPTHLIKTRGQQVTLRCSSQSGHNTVSWYQQALGQGPQFIFQYYREEENGRGNFPPRFSGLQFPNYSSELNVNALELDDSALYLCASSLGTGLQETQYFGPGTRLLVL.

In its sample, this clone was seen a few times. The chain carries TRBV11-3 and TRBJ2-1; the D call may be TRBD1 or TRBD2 (6 bases each). V was shortened by 2 bases and J by 7 bases, with 15 bases between the two germline ends. Germline V gene data show CDR1 as SGHNT and CDR2 as YENEEA. The CDR3 loop spans 15 amino acids. As DNA, the CDR3 is TGTGCCAGCAGCTTATCGGACGGAGGGGGGAATGAGCAGTTCTTC. Residues: CASSLSDGGGNEQFF.

The chain links TRBV9 to TRBJ1-1, with D tentatively TRBD1 (5 bases). Trimming took off 0 bases at V and 2 bases at J, with 11 bases between the two ends. The CDR3 consists of 15 residues. From germline, CDR1 is SGDLS and CDR2 YYNGEE. CDR3 in amino acids: CASSVDRDPNTEAFF. The CDR3 DNA sequence: TGTGCCAGCAGCGTAGATCGGGACCCTAACACTGAAGCTTTCTTT.

The chain employs TRBV6-5 and TRBJ2-2; 10 bases fit TRBD1. CDR1 is MNHEY and CDR2 is SVGAGI in the germline V gene. The trim removed 2 bases at V and 5 bases at J, leaving 5 bases unmatched. The CDR3 totals 16 residues. In nucleotides, the CDR3 is TGTGCCAGCAGTTACCTGAGGACAGGGGGTACCGGGGAGCTGTTTTTT. Its translation is CASSYLRTGGTGELFF.

The rearrangement uses TRBV28 and TRBJ2-1; 9 bases are a match to TRBD2. Per the germline V gene, CDR1 is MDHEN and CDR2 is SYDVKM. The CDR3 consists of 16 residues. After removal of 3 bases from V and 8 bases from J, the junction contained 11 bases not matched to a gene. The CDR3: CASSFPPSGIGDEQFF. For the CDR3, the DNA is TGTGCCAGCAGTTTCCCCCCTAGCGGGATAGGCGATGAGCAGTTCTTC.

This sequence joins TRBV28 and TRBJ2-7; D might be TRBD2 (7 bases). Between the trimmed V and J ends, which lost 5 bases and 5 bases, there was a span of 16 bases. The CDR3 is 14 residues long. Germline V gives CDR1 MDHEN, CDR2 SYDVKM. The CDR3 sequence is CASSPWGGENEQYF. The CDR3, as DNA: TGTGCCAGCAGTCCTTGGGGGGGCGAGAACGAGCAGTACTTC.

In its sample, this clone was seen a few times. The chain is built from TRBV5-1 and TRBJ2-7, with a weak D call TRBD1 (6 bases). The germline V gene has CDR1 SGHRS and CDR2 YFSETQ. This CDR3 spans 14 amino acids. V was trimmed by 4 bases and J by 4 bases, leaving 15 bases between them. The CDR3 spells CASSPQGSAYEQYF. Written as DNA, the CDR3 is TGCGCCAGCAGCCCACAGGGAAGTGCGTACGAGCAGTACTTC.

This clone was counted once. This chain links TRBV7-2 with TRBJ1-1; D might be TRBD1 (5 bases). The V gene's germline CDR1 is SGHTA and CDR2 FQGNSA. The CDR3 has 15 residues. V lost 5 bases, J lost 0 bases, and 13 bases lay in between. The CDR3 loop reads CASSTQGLLNTEAFF. The CDR3 DNA is TGTGCCAGCAGCACCCAGGGACTTTTGAACACTGAAGCTTTCTTT. The entire variable domain, with the rest obtained from reference TRBV7-2 and TRBJ1-1, is as follows: GAGVSQSPSNKVTEKGKDVELRCDPISGHTALYWYRQSLGQGLEFLIYFQGNSAPDKSGLPSDRFSAERTGGSVSTLTIQRTQQEDSAVYLCASSTQGLLNTEAFFGQGTRLTVV.

The J gene is TRBJ2-2, the V gene TRBV28, with D tentatively TRBD1 (6 bases). This CDR3 comprises 15 residues. Germline V CDR1 and CDR2: MDHEN, SYDVKM. The V gene lost 7 bases and the J gene lost 7 bases, with 19 bases spanning the gap. CDR3 protein: CASILRGSGGGELFF. The CDR3 region has the DNA TGTGCCAGCATCCTAAGGGGGAGTGGTGGCGGGGAGCTGTTTTTT.

The V gene is TRBV5-1, the J gene TRBJ2-5; no reliable D call. The ends were cut back, 4 bases at V and 5 bases at J, with 18 bases in the middle. The CDR3 totals 15 residues. Germline V gene data show CDR1 as SGHRS and CDR2 as YFSETQ. The CDR3 loop reads CASSPTSSRRETQYF. In DNA, the CDR3 is TGCGCCAGCAGCCCGACCTCATCAAGGCGGGAGACCCAGTACTTC.

The chain joins TRBV5-4 to TRBJ1-4, with D tentatively TRBD1 (6 bases). The CDR3 is made up of 14 amino acids. CDR1 is SGHNT, CDR2 YYREEE, per germline (reference sequence). Trimming pared 4 bases from V and 8 bases from J, leaving 15 bases between. Here the CDR3 DNA reads TGTGCCAGCAGCAGAAGGGGGGCCGGCGAAAAACTGTTTTTT. Its protein is CASSRRGAGEKLFF.

The rearrangement joins TRBV4-1 to TRBJ1-2; TRBD1 is a possible D gene (5 bases). Deletions cut 1 base from V and 7 bases from J, with 16 bases between. The V gene's germline CDR1 is MGHRA and CDR2 YSYEKL. CDR3 size: 15 residues. For the CDR3, the DNA is TGCGCCAGCAGCCAAGTAGGGGAGGGGCACAGTGGCTACACCTTC. It yields the protein CASSQVGEGHSGYTF.

This clone was seen a handful of times. V usage is TRBV10-3 and J usage is TRBJ1-4; D may be TRBD1 (6 bases). Germline V gene lookup returns CDR1 ENHRY and CDR2 SYGVKD. The ends were cut back, 4 bases at V and 3 bases at J, with 12 bases in the middle. The CDR3 spans 15 residues. Here the CDR3 reads CAISVEQGPNEKLFF. CDR3 coding DNA: TGTGCCATCAGTGTGGAACAGGGACCTAATGAAAAACTGTTTTTT.

The CDR3 sequence: CASSPQGGSPGGYTF. Written as DNA, the CDR3 is TGTGCCAGCAGCCCTCAGGGGGGATCCCCGGGGGGCTACACCTTC. The rearrangement joins TRBV6-5 to TRBJ1-2, with 7 positions matching TRBD1. With V trimmed by 6 bases and J by 8 bases, 15 bases remained unmatched. Looked up from germline, CDR1 is MNHEY and CDR2 is SVGAGI. This CDR3 comprises 15 residues.

In this sample, this clone turned up a few times. V gene TRBV7-9 combines with J gene TRBJ2-1; the D is unclear. The CDR3 length is 15 residues. Between the trimmed V and J ends, which lost 5 bases and 4 bases, there was a span of 15 bases. The germline V gene has CDR1 SEHNR and CDR2 FQNEAQ (reference sequence). CDR3 amino acids: CASSPRTVEYNEQFF. For the CDR3, the DNA is TGTGCCAGCAGCCCCCGGACGGTTGAGTACAATGAGCAGTTCTTC.

This clone is medium-sized within its sample. This chain connects TRBV15 to TRBJ1-3; D might be TRBD1 (6 bases). The CDR3 is 15 amino acids. Germline V gene data show CDR1 as LNHNV and CDR2 as YYDKDF (reference sequence). V was cut by 5 bases and J by 0 bases, with 11 bases left in between. Here the CDR3 reads CATSPGHSSGNTIYF. The CDR3 nucleotides read TGTGCCACCAGCCCGGGACACAGCTCTGGAAACACCATATATTTT.

This chain joins TRBV10-3 and TRBJ2-1, with TRBD1 matching over 7 bases. Losses at the gene ends were 4 bases for V and 5 bases for J; bases not matched to a gene: 11. CDR3 length: 16 residues. CDR1 and CDR2 from the germline V gene are ENHRY and SYGVKD. In nucleotides, the CDR3 is TGTGCCATCAGTGGACAAATGGGACAGACCGACAATGAGCAGTTCTTC. It specifies CAISGQMGQTDNEQFF.

This rearrangement joins TRBV23-1 to TRBJ2-5; 10 positions agree with TRBD1. TRBV23-1 is treated as an ORF (open reading frame) with a function not yet certain. CDR3 length: 15 amino acids. Unmatched junction bases numbered 7, after V lost 5 bases and J lost 4 bases. CDR3 nucleotides: TGCGCCAGCAGTTCCGGGACAGGGGTCGGAGAGACCCAGTACTTC. This sequence encodes CASSSGTGVGETQYF.

This rearrangement joins TRBV9 to TRBJ2-1; 9 nucleotides align to TRBD2. This CDR3 is built from 16 residues. V dropped 0 bases and J dropped 7; count of bases not matched to a gene: 8. Germline lookup yields CDR1 SGDLS and CDR2 YYNGEE. In DNA form, the CDR3 reads TGTGCCAGCAGCGTAGGTGCGGGAGGGCCGGTTAATGAGCAGTTCTTC. It codes for CASSVGAGGPVNEQFF.

This clone is large by share. V usage is TRBV5-6 and J usage is TRBJ2-7; no definite D call. The CDR3 covers 14 residues. Germline V gives CDR1 SGHDT, CDR2 YYEEEE. The germline V and J ends were trimmed by 3 bases and 2 bases, with 12 bases remaining between them. Written as DNA, the CDR3 is TGTGCCAGCAGCTATACAGTTAATCCCTACGAGCAGTACTTC. Protein product: CASSYTVNPYEQYF.

The chain employs TRBV4-3 and TRBJ2-1; TRBD2 matches at 10 bases. Germline V gene lookup returns CDR1 LGHNA and CDR2 YSLEER. Trimming removed 0 bases from V and 3 bases from J; junction bases left unmatched: 2. CDR3 length: 16 amino acids. The CDR3 spells CASSQDPSGGYNEQFF. In nucleotides, the CDR3 is TGCGCCAGCAGCCAAGATCCTAGCGGGGGCTACAATGAGCAGTTCTTC.

The chain combines TRBV4-2 with TRBJ2-1, with 12 bases aligning to TRBD2. This CDR3 has 17 amino acids. Per the germline V gene, CDR1 is LGHNA and CDR2 is YNFKEQ. Trimming removed 1 base from V and 5 bases from J; junction bases left unmatched: 6. CDR3 DNA: TGTGCCAGCAGCCAAGCTCTAGCGGGAGGGAGGGACAATGAGCAGTTCTTC. Protein: CASSQALAGGRDNEQFF.

This rearrangement joins TRBV4-1 to TRBJ2-3; 9 nucleotides match TRBD1. Trimming at V came to 1 base and at J to 4 bases, leaving 6 bases not matched to a gene. The CDR3 covers 16 residues. Germline values: CDR1 MGHRA, CDR2 YSYEKL. For the CDR3, the DNA is TGCGCCAGCAGCCAAGCGGGACAGGGTAGGGCAGATACGCAGTATTTT. This sequence encodes CASSQAGQGRADTQYF.

The chain employs TRBV5-1 and TRBJ2-1, with 9 bases lining up with TRBD2. Per the germline V gene, CDR1 is SGHRS and CDR2 is YFSETQ. The CDR3 sequence is 14 residues long. The ends lost 6 bases at V and 7 bases at J; junction bases unmatched: 8. This chain's CDR3 is CASNLGTSLNEQFF. In DNA, the CDR3 is TGCGCCAGCAACCTAGGGACTAGCCTAAATGAGCAGTTCTTC.